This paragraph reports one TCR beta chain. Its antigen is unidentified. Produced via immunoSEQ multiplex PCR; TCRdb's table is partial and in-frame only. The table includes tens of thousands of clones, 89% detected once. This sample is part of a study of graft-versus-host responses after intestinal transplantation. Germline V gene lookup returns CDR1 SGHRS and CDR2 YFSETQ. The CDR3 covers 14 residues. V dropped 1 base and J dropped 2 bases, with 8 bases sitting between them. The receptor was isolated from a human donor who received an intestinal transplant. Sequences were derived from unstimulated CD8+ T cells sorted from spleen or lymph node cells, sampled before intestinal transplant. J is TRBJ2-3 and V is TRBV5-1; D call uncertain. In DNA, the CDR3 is TGCGCCAGCAGCTTGCCTCCGTACACAGATACGCAGTATTTT. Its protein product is CASSLPPYTDTQYF. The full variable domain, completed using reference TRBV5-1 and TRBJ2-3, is KAGVTQTPRYLIKTRGQQVTLSCSPISGHRSVSWYQQTPGQGLQFLFEYFSETQRNKGNFPGRFSGRQFSNSRSEMNVSTLELGDSALYLCASSLPPYTDTQYFGPGTRLTVL.